Sequencing of this T cell receptor beta chain was carried out in a study of molecular identifiers for immune sequencing clone quantification. The germline CDR1 and CDR2 sequences are SNHLY and FYNNEI. V lost 0 bases to trimming and J lost 1 base, with 12 bases between them. The CDR3 consists of 16 residues. Each CDR3 protein gets one entry after TCRdb re-called the PCR reads with MiXCR. The sample contains about 510,000 distinct CDR3 sequences, about a fifth of which appear only once. J is TRBJ2-5 and V is TRBV2; possibly TRBD1 or TRBD2 for D (6 bases each). This clonotype originated in a human donor in good health. Some libraries in this study had Jurkat cell RNA spiked in. Sequencing was performed on naive CD8+ T cells from blood, with Jurkat cell RNA spiked in. As for subset: FACS-sorted CD8+CD4-CCR7+CD45RA+ naive T cells. CDR3 residues: CASSEAEGQLQETQYF. CDR3 coding DNA: TGTGCCAGCAGTGAAGCGGAGGGACAACTCCAAGAGACCCAGTACTTC.